This T cell receptor (beta chain) was sequenced for a study of blood T cell repertoires in COVID-19. In the study overall: Sources were T cells, B-cell-depleted T cells, or PBMCs; the material itself was cDNA or gDNA.

Only in-frame clones appear in the TCRdb table, and some are missing; sequencing was by immunoSEQ multiplex PCR. This sample carries 100,000 to 150,000 clones, roughly 74% of them seen once, and the ten largest clones take around 5.5%. Looked up from germline, CDR1 is MGHRA and CDR2 is YSYEKL. CDR3 length equals 17 residues. Trimming removed 4 bases from V and 0 bases from J; junction bases left unmatched: 10. Sequencing was done on a sample of peripheral blood. This clonotype was sampled from a man between 60 and 75 years old with acute or convalescent COVID-19. The chain uses TRBV4-1 and TRBJ2-3; 7 bases line up with TRBD2. The CDR3 nucleotides read TGCGCCAGCAGCCGGAGCTCTAGCGGAGTAAGCACAGATACGCAGTATTTT. This codes for CASSRSSSGVSTDTQYF.